This T cell receptor beta chain was profiled in a study of T-cell reconstitution after alpha-beta-depleted transplantation in children. Study results and limitations: Recipient T cells and thymic progenitors that survived gave rise to the high TCRbeta diversity observed at day 60 in some patients. T-cell counts and diversity were attributed mostly to newly produced T cells one year after transplant. Several hundred graft clones that had expanded were reportedly the source of alpha-beta T cells about two months after transplant.

Unique molecular identifiers tagged the TCRbeta library. TCRdb re-derived calls from the PCR reads in MiXCR, one entry per CDR3 protein. This sample has 250,000 to 400,000 distinct CDR3 sequences, with roughly 21% found just once. V gave up 6 bases and J gave up 1 base, with 8 bases separating them. CDR1 is PRHDT, CDR2 FYEKMQ, per germline (reference sequence). This CDR3 has 13 residues. Remarks on this clonotype: Its cognate antigen is unknown.

This specimen consisted of PBMCs, mostly from graft donor cells, obtained 180 days after TCRalphabeta/CD19-depleted stem cell transplant. The V and J genes are TRBV13 and TRBJ2-3; D remains ambiguous. This clonotype originated in a male patient under 18 who had a stem cell transplant for acute lymphoblastic leukemia, so the T cells may come from the graft donor. DNA of the CDR3: TGTGCCAGCAGTCCTTTAGGCACAGATACGCAGTATTTT. As protein: CASSPLGTDTQYF.